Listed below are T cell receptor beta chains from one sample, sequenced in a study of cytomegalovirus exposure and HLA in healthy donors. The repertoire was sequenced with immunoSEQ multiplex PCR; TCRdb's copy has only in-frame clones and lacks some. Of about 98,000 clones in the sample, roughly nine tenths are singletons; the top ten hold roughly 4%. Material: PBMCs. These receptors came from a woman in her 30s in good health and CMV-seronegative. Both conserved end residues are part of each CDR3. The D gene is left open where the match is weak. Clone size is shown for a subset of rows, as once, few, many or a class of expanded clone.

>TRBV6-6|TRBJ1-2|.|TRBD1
TGTGCCAGCAGTTATCAGAGGGGGCCTAACTATGGCTACACCTTC
CASSYQRGPNYGYTF
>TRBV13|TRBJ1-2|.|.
TGTGCCAGCAGCTTAGGACAGGGCTATGGCTACACCTTC
CASSLGQGYGYTF
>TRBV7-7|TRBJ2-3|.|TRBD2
TGTGCCAGCAGCTTAGGACTAGCGGGGGGGATCACAGATACGCAGTATTTT
CASSLGLAGGITDTQYF
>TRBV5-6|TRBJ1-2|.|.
TGTGCCAGCAGCTTGGGAGGTGGCTACACCTTC
CASSLGGGYTF
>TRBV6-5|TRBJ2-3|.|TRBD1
TGTGCCAGCAGTTCATTGACAGGGTCCGATACGCAGTATTTT
CASSSLTGSDTQYF
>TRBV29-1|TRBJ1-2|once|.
TGCAGCGTTGGTGCAGGGGTCCTCTACACCTTC
CSVGAGVLYTF
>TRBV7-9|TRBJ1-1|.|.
TGTGCCAGCAGCCTACAGGTCCGCACTGAAGCTTTCTTT
CASSLQVRTEAFF
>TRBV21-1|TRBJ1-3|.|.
TGTGCCAGCAGCCCCCCCAACTCTGGAAACACCATATATTTT
CASSPPNSGNTIYF
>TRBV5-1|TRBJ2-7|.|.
TGCGCCAGCAGCTTAACAGGGAAAGGCTACGAGCAGTACTTC
CASSLTGKGYEQYF
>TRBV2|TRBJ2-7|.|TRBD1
TGTGCCAGCGGAACCGGGACAGCCTACGAGCAGTACTTC
CASGTGTAYEQYF
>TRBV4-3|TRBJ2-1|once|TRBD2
TGCGCCAGCAGCCAAGAAGGCGGGAGGGGATTTGGGTACAATGAGCAGTTCTTC
CASSQEGGRGFGYNEQFF
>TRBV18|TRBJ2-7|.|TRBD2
TGTGCCAGCTCACCGGGACTAGCGGGAGTAGTCGCCTACGAGCAGTACTTC
CASSPGLAGVVAYEQYF
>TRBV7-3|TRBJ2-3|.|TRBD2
TGTGCCAGCAGCCGGAGACTAGCGGGGGGCACAGATACGCAGTATTTT
CASSRRLAGGTDTQYF
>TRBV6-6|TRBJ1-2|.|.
TGTGCCAGCAGTCGGGGGGGGGCTAACTATGGCTACACCTTC
CASSRGGANYGYTF
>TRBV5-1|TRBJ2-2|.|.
TGCGCCAGCAGCCCGACAGGAAAGAACACCGGGGAGCTGTTTTTT
CASSPTGKNTGELFF
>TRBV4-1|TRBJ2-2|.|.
TGCGCCAGCAGCCAAGAGGTCGGACTCGGGGGCACCGGGGAGCTGTTTTTT
CASSQEVGLGGTGELFF
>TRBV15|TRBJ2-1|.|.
TGTGCCACCAGCAGAGATCCAAGGGGTGAGCAGTTCTTC
CATSRDPRGEQFF